This T cell receptor gamma chain appears in the sequencing data of a study of Vδ1+ human thymocytes. About this clone: The antigen is undetermined.

Extracted RNA was reverse transcribed into cDNA. CDR3 amplicons came from multiplex PCR with pooled V-gene forward and constant-region reverse primers. TCRdb made new clone calls on the multiplex PCR reads using CATT. There are 25,000 to 30,000 gamma-chain clones in the sample; around a fifth occur only once, and 1.5% to 2% lies in the top ten. With 2 bases clipped from V and 10 bases from J, the junction kept 8 bases outside the gene matches. This CDR3 spans 12 amino acids. Germline V gives CDR1 EGSTGY, CDR2 YDSYTSSV. After alphabeta T cell depletion, CD3+ Vdelta1+ Vdelta2- thymocytes were sorted. Purity of the sorted Vdelta1+ thymocytes ranged from 98% to 99.6%. The study's findings and limits: Unlike peripheral blood Vdelta1+ controls, thymic delta-chain sequences included approximately 20% Vdelta2 and few Vdelta3. Highly polyclonal TRG and TRD repertoires with Gaussian CDR3 length distributions appeared in thymus. Unexpected Vdelta2 sequences could cause misinterpretation of bulk repertoire data.

The specimen was Vdelta1+ gamma-delta thymocytes from the thymus. Subset noted: FACS-sorted CD3+ TCRalphabeta- TCRVdelta1+ TCRVdelta2- thymocytes. The TCR sequence derives from a boy under two years old who had congenital heart surgery. The rearrangement joins TRGV4 to TRGJ1 or TRGJ2. Here the CDR3 DNA reads TGTGCCACCTGGGATGTGGTGGTAAAGAAACTCTTT. Translated: CATWDVVVKKLF.